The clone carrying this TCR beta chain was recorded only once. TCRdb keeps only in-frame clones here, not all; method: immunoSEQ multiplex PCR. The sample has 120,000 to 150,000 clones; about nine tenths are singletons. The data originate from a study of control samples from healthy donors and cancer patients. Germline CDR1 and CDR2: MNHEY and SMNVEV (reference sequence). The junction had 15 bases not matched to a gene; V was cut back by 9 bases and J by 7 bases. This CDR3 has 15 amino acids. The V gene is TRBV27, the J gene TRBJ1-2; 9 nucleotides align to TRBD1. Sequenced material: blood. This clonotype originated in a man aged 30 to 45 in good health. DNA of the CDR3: TGTGCCAGTAGTGTAGGGGGGACAGGGTTACGTGGCTACACCTTC. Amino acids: CASSVGGTGLRGYTF.